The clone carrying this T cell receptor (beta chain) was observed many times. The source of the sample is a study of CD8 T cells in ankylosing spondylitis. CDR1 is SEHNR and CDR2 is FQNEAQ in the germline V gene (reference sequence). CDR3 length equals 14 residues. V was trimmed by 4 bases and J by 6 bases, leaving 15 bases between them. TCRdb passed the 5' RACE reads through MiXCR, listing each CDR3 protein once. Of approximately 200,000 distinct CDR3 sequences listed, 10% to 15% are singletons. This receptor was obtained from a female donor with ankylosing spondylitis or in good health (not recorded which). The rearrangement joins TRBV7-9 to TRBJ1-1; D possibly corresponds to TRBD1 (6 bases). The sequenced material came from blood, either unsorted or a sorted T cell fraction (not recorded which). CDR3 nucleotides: TGTGCCAGCAGCTCAAAGGGGGGGGATGCTGAAGCTTTCTTT. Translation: CASSSKGGDAEAFF.